The TCR beta chain described here comes from a study of Graves' ophthalmopathy and Graves' hyperthyroidism. This clonotype showed up just a few times. The length of the CDR3 is 16 residues. Germline loops: CDR1 SGHRS, CDR2 YFSETQ. Trimming took off 2 bases at V and 0 bases at J, with 12 bases between the two ends. Amplification from RNA transcripts yielded the TCR beta CDR3 regions. First-round RT-PCR with HTBI primers preceded a second-round multiplex PCR. TCRdb reprocessed the multiplex PCR reads with MiXCR, giving one entry per CDR3 protein. The data contain under 800,000 distinct CDR3 sequences, approximately 21% of them singletons. Ages of hyperthyroidism patients ran from 18 to 65, and their diagnoses were new, under 2 months' duration.

Sequenced sample: peripheral blood. The gene calls are TRBV5-1 and TRBJ1-3; no clear D. The sequence was obtained from a woman younger than 30 with stable Graves' hyperthyroidism. Some clones in this sample may be carry-over from other donors' samples. CDR3 bases: TGCGCCAGCAGCTTTAATCCGGCGGGCTCTGGAAACACCATATATTTT. The encoded protein is CASSFNPAGSGNTIYF.